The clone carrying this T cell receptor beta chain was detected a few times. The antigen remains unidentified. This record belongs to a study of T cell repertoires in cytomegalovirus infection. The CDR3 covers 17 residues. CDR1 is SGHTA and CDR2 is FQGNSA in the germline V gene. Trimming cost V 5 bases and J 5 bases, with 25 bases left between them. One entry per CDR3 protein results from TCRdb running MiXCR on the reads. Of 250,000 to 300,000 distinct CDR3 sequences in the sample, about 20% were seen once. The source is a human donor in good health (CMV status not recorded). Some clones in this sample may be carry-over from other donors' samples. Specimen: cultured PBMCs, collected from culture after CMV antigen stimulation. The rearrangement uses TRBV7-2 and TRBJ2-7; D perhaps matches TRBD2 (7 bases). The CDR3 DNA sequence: TGTGCCAGCAGCAAAGGGGGGGGTGGGGGGTACAGGGACGAGCAGTACTTC. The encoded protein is CASSKGGGGGYRDEQYF.